This TCR beta chain was found in a study of T-cell reconstitution after alpha-beta-depleted transplantation in children. Remarks on this clonotype: The antigen is not known.

Study observations and caveats: Several hundred expanded graft clones reportedly were the source of alpha-beta T cells about two months after transplant. T-cell counts and diversity at one year post-transplant came mainly from newly produced T cells. Some patients' high day-60 TCRbeta diversity was traced to surviving recipient T cells and thymic progenitors.

Unique molecular identifiers were incorporated into the prepared TCRbeta library. TCRdb ran MiXCR on the PCR reads and lists one entry per CDR3 protein. Of some 3,300 distinct CDR3 sequences listed, more than 20% are singletons. Source: PBMCs, mostly from graft donor cells, taken 60 days after TCRalphabeta/CD19-depleted stem cell transplant. The sequence came from a male patient under 10 years old who had a stem cell transplant for acute lymphoblastic leukemia, so the T cells may come from the graft donor.

The CDR3 DNA follows: TGTGCCAGCGGATGGGGGCCTCGGGACGAGCAGTACTTC. The encoded protein is CASGWGPRDEQYF. The chain uses TRBV28 and TRBJ2-7; weak D call: TRBD1 (6 bases). The CDR3 contains 13 residues. Trimming left V 8 bases short and J 5 bases short, with 16 bases between. The germline V gene encodes CDR1 MDHEN and CDR2 SYDVKM.